Listed below are T cell receptor beta chains from one sample, sequenced in a study of shared clonotypes between healthy human individuals. Clones were sequenced by immunoSEQ multiplex PCR, and TCRdb holds only the in-frame ones, with some missing. The sample includes approximately 2.3 million clones, 80% to 95% of them seen just once. The sample consisted of naive CD4+ T cells from PBMCs. These receptor sequences come from a man aged 18-30 years in good health. Some clones in this sample may be carry-over from other donors' samples. CDR3s include the opening cysteine and the closing phenylalanine or tryptophan. Each record gives: D gene, J gene, CDR3 length, clone size, V gene, CDR3 protein, CDR3 DNA. D genes are given only for firm matches. Only some rows state a clone size, as once, few, many or a class for expanded clones.

D gene: .
J gene: TRBJ2-3
CDR3 length: 14
clone size: .
V gene: TRBV25-1
CDR3 protein: CASSEAGRADTQYF
CDR3 DNA: TGTGCCAGCAGTGAGGCAGGTCGGGCAGATACGCAGTATTTT

D gene: .
J gene: TRBJ2-7
CDR3 length: 14
clone size: .
V gene: TRBV28
CDR3 protein: CASGQTAQSYEQYF
CDR3 DNA: TGTGCCAGCGGCCAAACAGCGCAGTCCTACGAGCAGTACTTC

D gene: .
J gene: TRBJ1-2
CDR3 length: 12
clone size: .
V gene: TRBV10-3
CDR3 protein: CAISDPTAGYTF
CDR3 DNA: TGTGCCATCAGTGACCCGACGGCTGGCTACACCTTC

D gene: .
J gene: TRBJ2-5
CDR3 length: 16
clone size: .
V gene: TRBV10-3
CDR3 protein: CAISSRQAQYQETQYF
CDR3 DNA: TGTGCCATCAGTTCGAGACAAGCCCAGTACCAAGAGACCCAGTACTTC

D gene: TRBD1
J gene: TRBJ2-7
CDR3 length: 13
clone size: .
V gene: TRBV5-1
CDR3 protein: CASSHGQGYEQYF
CDR3 DNA: TGCGCCAGCAGCCACGGACAGGGCTACGAGCAGTACTTC

D gene: .
J gene: TRBJ1-3
CDR3 length: 15
clone size: .
V gene: TRBV5-1
CDR3 protein: CASSLVSSSGNTIYF
CDR3 DNA: TGCGCCAGCAGCTTGGTGTCCAGCTCTGGAAACACCATATATTTT

D gene: .
J gene: TRBJ2-5
CDR3 length: 14
clone size: .
V gene: TRBV6-1
CDR3 protein: CASSATGQQETQYF
CDR3 DNA: TGTGCCAGCAGTGCTACGGGCCAACAAGAGACCCAGTACTTC

D gene: .
J gene: TRBJ2-1
CDR3 length: 15
clone size: .
V gene: TRBV11-2
CDR3 protein: CASSSNGNSYNEQFF
CDR3 DNA: TGTGCCAGCAGCTCCAACGGAAACTCCTACAATGAGCAGTTCTTC

D gene: TRBD1
J gene: TRBJ2-1
CDR3 length: 15
clone size: once
V gene: TRBV7-9
CDR3 protein: CASSIRQGLGNEQFF
CDR3 DNA: TGTGCCAGCAGCATTAGACAGGGTTTAGGCAATGAGCAGTTCTTC

D gene: .
J gene: TRBJ2-1
CDR3 length: 11
clone size: .
V gene: TRBV2
CDR3 protein: CASRAPNEQFF
CDR3 DNA: TGTGCCAGCAGGGCCCCCAATGAGCAGTTCTTC

D gene: .
J gene: TRBJ1-1
CDR3 length: 16
clone size: few
V gene: TRBV2
CDR3 protein: CASRTGNTLGNTEAFF
CDR3 DNA: TGTGCCAGCAGGACGGGTAACACCCTTGGGAACACTGAAGCTTTCTTT

D gene: .
J gene: TRBJ2-7
CDR3 length: 16
clone size: .
V gene: TRBV5-1
CDR3 protein: CASSLTGRERLGEQYF
CDR3 DNA: TGCGCCAGCAGCTTGACAGGGCGGGAGAGACTGGGAGAGCAGTACTTC

D gene: TRBD2
J gene: TRBJ2-5
CDR3 length: 16
clone size: .
V gene: TRBV11-2
CDR3 protein: CASSNNRGLAMETQYF
CDR3 DNA: TGTGCCAGCAGCAATAACCGGGGACTAGCGATGGAGACCCAGTACTTC

D gene: TRBD1
J gene: TRBJ2-1
CDR3 length: 20
clone size: .
V gene: TRBV10-3
CDR3 protein: CAISEWVSRYPGQTYNEQFF
CDR3 DNA: TGTGCCATCAGTGAGTGGGTTAGTCGTTATCCGGGACAGACCTACAATGAGCAGTTCTTC

D gene: .
J gene: TRBJ2-4
CDR3 length: 17
clone size: .
V gene: TRBV6-1
CDR3 protein: CASSEGSSRLAKNIQYF
CDR3 DNA: TGTGCCAGCAGTGAAGGGTCTAGCAGACTAGCCAAAAACATTCAGTACTTC

D gene: .
J gene: TRBJ2-1
CDR3 length: 13
clone size: once
V gene: TRBV7-2
CDR3 protein: CASSSDSVFEQFF
CDR3 DNA: TGTGCCAGCAGCTCGGACTCAGTCTTTGAGCAGTTCTTC

D gene: .
J gene: TRBJ2-7
CDR3 length: 13
clone size: .
V gene: TRBV10-3
CDR3 protein: CAIRMREGESQYF
CDR3 DNA: TGTGCCATCAGGATGAGAGAGGGGGAATCGCAGTACTTC

D gene: .
J gene: TRBJ1-2
CDR3 length: 14
clone size: .
V gene: TRBV5-1
CDR3 protein: CASNNYPQGNGYTF
CDR3 DNA: TGCGCCAGCAACAATTATCCCCAAGGAAATGGCTACACCTTC

D gene: TRBD1
J gene: TRBJ1-5
CDR3 length: 13
clone size: .
V gene: TRBV30
CDR3 protein: CAWSVDREKPQHF
CDR3 DNA: TGTGCCTGGAGTGTAGACAGGGAAAAGCCCCAGCATTTT

D gene: TRBD1
J gene: TRBJ2-7
CDR3 length: 15
clone size: once
V gene: TRBV11-1
CDR3 protein: CASSLEGTAPYEQYF
CDR3 DNA: TGTGCCAGCAGCTTAGAAGGGACAGCACCCTACGAGCAGTACTTC

D gene: TRBD2
J gene: TRBJ2-5
CDR3 length: 15
clone size: .
V gene: TRBV4-2
CDR3 protein: CASSHGLAGGETQYF
CDR3 DNA: TGTGCCAGCAGCCACGGACTAGCGGGAGGAGAGACCCAGTACTTC

D gene: TRBD2
J gene: TRBJ2-1
CDR3 length: 18
clone size: .
V gene: TRBV5-3
CDR3 protein: CARSLAGTSGRRLHEQFF
CDR3 DNA: TGTGCCAGAAGCTTGGCTGGGACTAGCGGGAGAAGGCTCCATGAGCAGTTCTTC

D gene: TRBD1
J gene: TRBJ1-2
CDR3 length: 15
clone size: once
V gene: TRBV27
CDR3 protein: CASSPALGTGYGYTF
CDR3 DNA: TGTGCCAGCAGTCCCGCTTTGGGGACAGGGTATGGCTACACCTTC

D gene: .
J gene: TRBJ2-2
CDR3 length: 12
clone size: .
V gene: TRBV30
CDR3 protein: CAWSPLAGELFF
CDR3 DNA: TGTGCCTGGAGCCCCCTGGCCGGGGAGCTGTTTTTT

D gene: .
J gene: TRBJ2-5
CDR3 length: 16
clone size: .
V gene: TRBV28
CDR3 protein: CASSRRLRGIQETQYF
CDR3 DNA: TGTGCCAGCAGCCGCCGATTACGGGGGATCCAAGAGACCCAGTACTTC

D gene: TRBD2
J gene: TRBJ2-7
CDR3 length: 14
clone size: .
V gene: TRBV10-3
CDR3 protein: CAISEKREGLEQYF
CDR3 DNA: TGTGCCATCAGTGAAAAGCGGGAGGGCTTGGAGCAGTACTTC

D gene: .
J gene: TRBJ2-3
CDR3 length: 13
clone size: .
V gene: TRBV29-1
CDR3 protein: CSLKGTLTDTQYF
CDR3 DNA: TGCAGCCTAAAGGGGACTCTAACAGATACGCAGTATTTT

D gene: TRBD1
J gene: TRBJ2-7
CDR3 length: 14
clone size: .
V gene: TRBV28
CDR3 protein: CASSSGTGLYEQYF
CDR3 DNA: TGTGCCAGCAGTTCGGGGACAGGGCTCTACGAGCAGTACTTC

D gene: TRBD2
J gene: TRBJ2-2
CDR3 length: 16
clone size: .
V gene: TRBV10-3
CDR3 protein: CAISETSGRGTGELFF
CDR3 DNA: TGTGCCATCAGTGAGACTAGCGGGAGGGGCACCGGGGAGCTGTTTTTT

D gene: TRBD2
J gene: TRBJ2-1
CDR3 length: 13
clone size: .
V gene: TRBV6-5
CDR3 protein: CATKTSGNRGQFF
CDR3 DNA: TGTGCCACCAAGACTAGCGGGAATAGGGGGCAGTTCTTC

D gene: .
J gene: TRBJ2-7
CDR3 length: 15
clone size: .
V gene: TRBV29-1
CDR3 protein: CSVEGLGKVRGEQYF
CDR3 DNA: TGCAGCGTTGAGGGTCTGGGAAAGGTGAGGGGGGAGCAGTACTTC

D gene: .
J gene: TRBJ1-1
CDR3 length: 13
clone size: few
V gene: TRBV2
CDR3 protein: CASSVDGNTEAFF
CDR3 DNA: TGTGCCAGCAGTGTTGACGGGAACACTGAAGCTTTCTTT

D gene: .
J gene: TRBJ1-5
CDR3 length: 15
clone size: .
V gene: TRBV5-6
CDR3 protein: CASSLNRYSNQPQHF
CDR3 DNA: TGTGCCAGCAGCTTAAATCGCTATAGCAATCAGCCCCAGCATTTT

D gene: TRBD2
J gene: TRBJ2-1
CDR3 length: 15
clone size: .
V gene: TRBV7-6
CDR3 protein: CASSPSGRAYNEQFF
CDR3 DNA: TGTGCCAGCAGCCCAAGCGGGAGGGCCTACAATGAGCAGTTCTTC

D gene: .
J gene: TRBJ1-1
CDR3 length: 15
clone size: .
V gene: TRBV27
CDR3 protein: CASSFQARRGTEAFF
CDR3 DNA: TGTGCCAGCAGTTTTCAGGCCAGGAGAGGGACTGAAGCTTTCTTT

D gene: .
J gene: TRBJ1-1
CDR3 length: 19
clone size: .
V gene: TRBV7-9
CDR3 protein: CASSLRPGPGREMNTEAFF
CDR3 DNA: TGTGCCAGCAGCTTGCGACCCGGCCCGGGACGGGAAATGAACACTGAAGCTTTCTTT

D gene: .
J gene: TRBJ1-2
CDR3 length: 14
clone size: .
V gene: TRBV27
CDR3 protein: CASSWSPTSYGYTF
CDR3 DNA: TGTGCCAGCAGTTGGTCCCCGACAAGCTATGGCTACACCTTC

D gene: TRBD2
J gene: TRBJ2-1
CDR3 length: 16
clone size: .
V gene: TRBV7-6
CDR3 protein: CASSLGSSGRYNEQFF
CDR3 DNA: TGTGCCAGCAGCTTAGGGTCTAGCGGCCGCTACAATGAGCAGTTCTTC

D gene: .
J gene: TRBJ2-6
CDR3 length: 17
clone size: .
V gene: TRBV18
CDR3 protein: CASSPLQVSSGANVLTF
CDR3 DNA: TGTGCCAGCTCACCATTGCAGGTTAGCTCTGGGGCCAACGTCCTGACTTTC

D gene: TRBD1
J gene: TRBJ1-3
CDR3 length: 13
clone size: .
V gene: TRBV29-1
CDR3 protein: CSVADRAGNTIYF
CDR3 DNA: TGCAGCGTTGCTGACAGGGCTGGAAACACCATATATTTT

D gene: TRBD2
J gene: TRBJ2-1
CDR3 length: 15
clone size: .
V gene: TRBV29-1
CDR3 protein: CSVEGTSGRGNEQFF
CDR3 DNA: TGCAGCGTTGAGGGGACTAGCGGGAGGGGCAATGAGCAGTTCTTC

D gene: .
J gene: TRBJ2-7
CDR3 length: 13
clone size: .
V gene: TRBV15
CDR3 protein: CATSRVRGSEQYF
CDR3 DNA: TGTGCCACCAGCAGAGTACGGGGGAGCGAGCAGTACTTC

D gene: .
J gene: TRBJ2-3
CDR3 length: 13
clone size: .
V gene: TRBV7-2
CDR3 protein: CASSNEAGDTQYF
CDR3 DNA: TGTGCCAGCAGCAACGAGGCGGGGGATACGCAGTATTTT

D gene: .
J gene: TRBJ2-1
CDR3 length: 14
clone size: .
V gene: TRBV7-2
CDR3 protein: CASSFAGPYNEQFF
CDR3 DNA: TGTGCCAGCAGCTTCGCCGGGCCCTACAATGAGCAGTTCTTC

D gene: .
J gene: TRBJ2-7
CDR3 length: 16
clone size: .
V gene: TRBV11-2
CDR3 protein: CASSARGRRSSYEQYF
CDR3 DNA: TGTGCCAGCAGCGCCCGGGGGAGGCGGAGCTCCTACGAGCAGTACTTC

D gene: TRBD1
J gene: TRBJ2-3
CDR3 length: 16
clone size: .
V gene: TRBV28
CDR3 protein: CASSQRQGPSTDTQYF
CDR3 DNA: TGTGCCAGCAGTCAGAGACAGGGCCCCAGCACAGATACGCAGTATTTT

D gene: TRBD1
J gene: TRBJ1-6
CDR3 length: 14
clone size: .
V gene: TRBV4-3
CDR3 protein: CASSQRDRNSPLHF
CDR3 DNA: TGCGCCAGCAGCCAACGGGACAGAAATTCACCCCTCCACTTT

D gene: .
J gene: TRBJ2-5
CDR3 length: 13
clone size: .
V gene: TRBV30
CDR3 protein: CAWSALGGSTQYF
CDR3 DNA: TGTGCCTGGAGTGCACTTGGGGGGTCGACCCAGTACTTC

D gene: .
J gene: TRBJ1-1
CDR3 length: 14
clone size: .
V gene: TRBV5-1
CDR3 protein: CASSLVQQNTEAFF
CDR3 DNA: TGCGCCAGCAGCTTGGTACAGCAGAACACTGAAGCTTTCTTT